A single sample gave rise to the 5 T cell receptor beta chains below, sequenced in a study of CD8+CD57+ T cells in acquired aplastic anemia. Genomic DNA acted as the template from which TCR beta VDJ combination and CDR3 sequence profiling were carried out. TCRdb re-derived calls from the reads in MiXCR, one entry per CDR3 protein. This table has about 160,000 distinct CDR3 sequences, roughly 40% appearing once. Sequencing used sorted CD4+, CD8+, or CD8+CD57+ T cells (not recorded which) from PBMCs. These receptors originate from a human donor in good health.

The chain is built from TRBV2 and TRBJ1-2; TRBD1 agrees at 7 bases. The CDR3 contains 14 residues. CDR1 SNHLY and CDR2 FYNNEI come from the germline V gene. V dropped 5 bases and J dropped 3; count of bases not matched to a gene: 6. In DNA form, the CDR3 reads TGTGCCAGCAGTCCCACGGGACAGCACTATGGCTACACCTTC. Protein product: CASSPTGQHYGYTF.

Notes on this clonotype: A single base separates this from a much larger clone, so it may be a read error. The chain links TRBV11-2 to TRBJ2-5, with TRBD2 matching over 10 bases. The CDR3 length is 18 residues. The germline V gene encodes CDR1 SGHAT and CDR2 FQNNGV. J lost 5 bases, V lost 6 bases, and 18 bases had no gene match. Here the CDR3 reads CASSQRPGLASRAETQYF. For the CDR3, the DNA is TGTGCCAGCAGTCAAAGACCGGGACTAGCGTCTCGTGCGGAGACCCAGTACTTC.

J is TRBJ2-3 and V is TRBV29-1; the D call may be TRBD1 or TRBD2 (5 bases each). The germline gives CDR1 SQVTM, CDR2 ANQGSEA. The CDR3 contains 16 residues. V was pared by 4 bases and J by 1 base, with 18 bases between. DNA of the CDR3: TGCAGCGTTGTAGGGGACCTCGGGGTACGCACAGATACGCAGTATTTT. This encodes CSVVGDLGVRTDTQYF.

In the case of this clonotype: A read error is possible here, since a much larger clone lies one base away. The chain uses TRBV11-2 and TRBJ1-2; 7 bases match TRBD1. The CDR3 extends over 14 amino acids. Germline V gives CDR1 SGHAT, CDR2 FQNNGV. J gave up 4 bases and V 9 bases, and 11 bases lay outside the gene matches. CDR3 coding DNA: TGTGCCAGAAGCCGAGATACAGGGGTCTATGGCTACACCTTC. Protein: CARSRDTGVYGYTF.

Worth noting for this clonotype: One junction end does not reproduce the germline sequence, and a read error may be involved. Here the CDR3 reads CATSRGTWGKKLVF. Here the CDR3 DNA reads TGTGCCACCAGCAGAGGGACATGGGGGAAAAAACTGGTTTTT. The chain links TRBV15 to TRBJ1-4, with D tentatively TRBD1 (5 bases). The CDR3 loop spans 14 amino acids. Looked up from germline, CDR1 is LNHNV and CDR2 is YYDKDF (reference sequence).